The 4 T cell receptor beta chains presented below share a single source sample, sequenced in a study of T-cell memory formation after mild COVID-19. TCRdb independently ran MiXCR on the 5' RACE reads; one entry per CDR3 protein. The sample contains more than 400,000 distinct CDR3 sequences, roughly 20% of which appear only once. Material for sequencing was PBMCs or a T cell subset sorted from them (not recorded which). The receptors originated from an adult woman who had mild COVID-19 (a few samples of this study predate the infection). Cell type and time point are not known.

The chain couples TRBV12-3 or TRBV12-4 to TRBJ2-2, with TRBD1 identical over 7 bases. The CDR3 has 18 residues. Trimming at V came to 4 bases and at J to 3 bases, leaving 14 bases not matched to a gene. CDR3 loop: CASSSVRLRDSHTGELFF. CDR3 DNA: TGTGCCAGCAGTTCAGTCCGCCTCCGGGACAGCCACACCGGGGAGCTGTTTTTT.

This clonotype was recorded a few times. V gene TRBV2 combines with J gene TRBJ2-5; TRBD1 is a possible D gene (6 bases). The CDR3 is made up of 14 amino acids. The V end lost 2 bases, the J end lost 4 bases, and 11 bases lay between the germline ends. CDR1 SNHLY and CDR2 FYNNEI come from the germline V gene. CDR3 region: CASSEQGTAETQYF. DNA for the CDR3: TGTGCCAGCAGTGAACAGGGGACGGCAGAGACCCAGTACTTC. Full variable domain (rest looked up from reference TRBV2 and TRBJ2-5): EPEVTQTPSHQVTQMGQEVILRCVPISNHLYFYWYRQILGQKVEFLVSFYNNEISEKSEIFDDQFSVERPDGSNFTLKIRSTKLEDSAMYFCASSEQGTAETQYFGPGTRLLVL.

The chain's CDR3 is CASSQPLAGTLSYEQYF. CDR3 coding DNA: TGCGCCAGCAGCCAGCCACTAGCGGGGACCCTCTCCTACGAGCAGTACTTC. The chain combines TRBV4-1 with TRBJ2-7; 10 bases align to TRBD2. The CDR3 length is 17 residues. Germline CDR1 is MGHRA and CDR2 is YSYEKL. The V gene end was trimmed by 3 bases and the J gene end by 0 bases; junction bases not matched to a gene: 8.

V and J are TRBV2 and TRBJ1-2, with 9 nucleotides matching TRBD1. The germline gives CDR1 SNHLY, CDR2 FYNNEI. The V and J ends lost 7 bases and 8 bases, in that order; junction bases with no gene match: 14. The CDR3 totals 15 residues. CDR3: CASINTGGGLQGYTF. As DNA, the CDR3 is TGTGCCAGCATCAATACAGGGGGCGGGCTACAAGGCTACACCTTC.